Shown below are 30 T cell receptor beta chains from a single sample sequenced in a study of shared clonotypes between healthy human individuals. Positive CCR7 selection of CD45RO-negative cells yielded the naive CD8 cells, and terminally differentiated effector memory CD45RA+ cells were excluded. Assay: immunoSEQ multiplex PCR; the TCRdb copy retains only in-frame clones and omits some. The sample has 760,000 or so clones; roughly 96% are singletons. Sequencing was done on a sample of naive CD8+ T cells sorted from blood. The receptors were sampled from a man in his thirties or forties in good health.

As for this clone: The same CDR3 arises from other DNA sequences in this sample as well. V gene TRBV11-2 combines with J gene TRBJ2-1; 13 bases are shared with TRBD2. The CDR3 extends over 15 amino acids. V dropped 5 bases and J dropped 4; count of bases not matched to a gene: 2. From germline, CDR1 is SGHAT and CDR2 FQNNGV. Written as DNA, the CDR3 is TGTGCCAGCAGCCTACTAGCGGGAGGGTACAATGAGCAGTTCTTC. Its translation: CASSLLAGGYNEQFF.

This rearrangement joins TRBV20-1 to TRBJ2-1; D remains ambiguous. Germline V gene sequence: CDR1 DFQATT, CDR2 SNEGSKA (reference sequence). The CDR3 loop spans 9 amino acids. Trimming took 4 bases from V and 8 from J, leaving 3 bases between them. The CDR3 nucleotides read TGCAGTGCTAACCATGAGCAGTTCTTC. Residues: CSANHEQFF.

The chain carries TRBV27 and TRBJ2-7; perhaps D is TRBD1 or TRBD2 (5 bases each). Germline V gene sequence: CDR1 MNHEY, CDR2 SMNVEV (reference sequence). Trimming shortened V by 2 bases and J by 2 bases, and 10 bases separated the two germline ends. The CDR3 is 14 amino acids. CDR3 protein: CASSLGLGAYEQYF. CDR3 nucleotides: TGTGCCAGCAGTTTAGGTTTGGGGGCCTACGAGCAGTACTTC.

The chain is built from TRBV19 and TRBJ2-1; D is perhaps TRBD1 (6 bases). V lost 4 bases and J 1 base, leaving 8 bases between the germline ends. Looked up from germline, CDR1 is LNHDA and CDR2 is SQIVND (reference sequence). This CDR3 comprises 14 residues. The chain's CDR3 is CASSTGTSYNEQFF. The CDR3 DNA reads TGTGCCAGTAGTACCGGGACATCCTACAATGAGCAGTTCTTC.

CDR3 in amino acids: CASSQEASPGELFF. In DNA, the CDR3 is TGCGCCAGCAGCCAAGAGGCTAGCCCCGGGGAGCTGTTTTTT. The chain combines TRBV4-3 with TRBJ2-2; D might be TRBD2 (5 bases). The CDR3 has 14 amino acids. Per germline, CDR1 LGHNA and CDR2 YSLEER. V was shortened by 0 bases and J by 6 bases, with 8 bases between the two germline ends.

The rearrangement joins TRBV15 to TRBJ1-1; D call uncertain. V gave up 9 bases and J gave up 0 bases, with 5 bases separating them. Germline CDR1 LNHNV, CDR2 YYDKDF (reference sequence). The CDR3 runs to 11 residues. The CDR3 is CATEMNTEAFF. The CDR3 nucleotides read TGTGCCACTGAGATGAACACTGAAGCTTTCTTT.

V gene TRBV2 combines with J gene TRBJ2-3; 11 nucleotides align to TRBD2. This CDR3 has 16 amino acids. Per germline, CDR1 SNHLY and CDR2 FYNNEI. J gave up 4 bases and V 6 bases, and 9 bases lay outside the gene matches. CDR3 nucleotides: TGTGCCAGCAGACACACCGGGACTAGCGGAGCAGATACGCAGTATTTT. Translated, it gives CASRHTGTSGADTQYF.

The rearrangement joins TRBV7-9 to TRBJ2-1; 7 bases align to TRBD1. Per the germline V gene, CDR1 is SEHNR and CDR2 is FQNEAQ (reference sequence). After removal of 5 bases from V and 5 bases from J, the junction contained 9 bases not matched to a gene. This CDR3 is built from 15 residues. The CDR3 is CASSPVTGVDNEQFF. The CDR3 region has the DNA TGTGCCAGCAGCCCAGTAACAGGGGTAGACAATGAGCAGTTCTTC.

This chain links TRBV10-3 with TRBJ1-1; perhaps TRBD1 as D (6 bases). Germline V CDR1 and CDR2: ENHRY, SYGVKD. The CDR3 has 15 residues. Trimming removed 7 bases at V and 8 bases at J, with 23 bases between. CDR3 nucleotide sequence: TGTGCCATCAAAGGGGAAGATGATCAGGGGCTGGAAGCTTTCTTT. This codes for CAIKGEDDQGLEAFF.

The J gene is TRBJ2-7, the V gene TRBV27; perhaps TRBD1 as D (5 bases). The ends were cut back, 5 bases at V and 2 bases at J, with 13 bases in the middle. CDR1 is MNHEY and CDR2 is SMNVEV in the germline V gene (reference sequence). The CDR3 covers 14 residues. This CDR3 reads CASSLGSRAYEQYF. The DNA of the CDR3 is TGTGCCAGCAGTCTCGGAAGCAGGGCCTACGAGCAGTACTTC.

The J gene is TRBJ2-7, the V gene TRBV13; 9 nucleotides line up with TRBD2. V was pared by 3 bases and J by 2 bases, with 5 bases of the junction left unmatched. This CDR3 comprises 15 residues. The germline CDR1 and CDR2 sequences are PRHDT and FYEKMQ (reference sequence). CDR3 region: CASSFGASGAYEQYF. The CDR3 DNA is TGTGCCAGCAGCTTCGGGGCTAGCGGGGCCTACGAGCAGTACTTC.

The genes are TRBV7-9 and TRBJ2-7; a possible D gene is TRBD1 (5 bases). This CDR3 region has 14 residues. V was trimmed by 5 bases and J by 5 bases, leaving 16 bases between them. Per the germline V gene, CDR1 is SEHNR and CDR2 is FQNEAQ (reference sequence). The CDR3 is CASSQSLKGNEQYF. CDR3 bases: TGTGCCAGCAGCCAGAGTTTGAAGGGGAACGAGCAGTACTTC.

The rearrangement links TRBV6-5 to TRBJ2-1; no reliable D call. The CDR3 loop spans 12 amino acids. Germline V gene data show CDR1 as MNHEY and CDR2 as SVGAGI. V lost 0 bases and J 7 bases, leaving 4 bases between the germline ends. DNA of the CDR3: TGTGCCAGCAGTTACTCAAGGAATGAGCAGTTCTTC. It translates to CASSYSRNEQFF.

V usage is TRBV7-9 and J usage is TRBJ2-2, with D tentatively TRBD2 (6 bases). The CDR3 is 16 amino acids. CDR1 is SEHNR, CDR2 FQNEAQ, per germline (reference sequence). Trimming stripped 5 bases from V and 8 bases from J, with 21 bases between. CDR3 amino acids: CASSPGAGSPRGELFF. CDR3 nucleotides: TGTGCCAGCAGCCCCGGGGCGGGGAGCCCTAGGGGGGAGCTGTTTTTT.

In the case of this clone: The sample contains more than one DNA sequence encoding this CDR3. The chain couples TRBV27 to TRBJ1-5; D uncertain. The germline CDR1 and CDR2 sequences are MNHEY and SMNVEV (reference sequence). CDR3 length: 13 amino acids. The germline V and J ends were trimmed by 0 bases and 5 bases, with 5 bases remaining between them. The CDR3 spells CASSLSPYQPQHF. The CDR3 DNA is TGTGCCAGCAGTTTATCCCCATATCAGCCCCAGCATTTT.

V usage is TRBV7-9 and J usage is TRBJ2-7; TRBD2 agrees at 12 bases. The V and J ends lost 7 bases and 5 bases, in that order; junction bases with no gene match: 12. The V gene's germline CDR1 is SEHNR and CDR2 FQNEAQ (reference sequence). The CDR3 is made up of 16 amino acids. CDR3 in amino acids: CASTSLAGGPLHEQYF. The CDR3 nucleotides read TGTGCCAGCACCTCTCTAGCGGGAGGGCCTCTCCACGAGCAGTACTTC.

This chain links TRBV29-1 with TRBJ2-1; a possible D gene is TRBD1 (6 bases). CDR1 is SQVTM, CDR2 ANQGSEA, per germline. The V end was cut by 3 bases, the J end by 2 bases, with 11 bases between. CDR3 length: 14 residues. CDR3 protein: CSVDLGDTYNEQFF. The DNA of the CDR3 is TGCAGCGTTGATCTCGGGGACACCTACAATGAGCAGTTCTTC.

The chain carries TRBV7-9 and TRBJ2-3; TRBD2 matches at 8 bases. The CDR3 covers 18 residues. With 6 bases clipped from V and 5 bases from J, the junction kept 19 bases outside the gene matches. The germline gives CDR1 SEHNR, CDR2 FQNEAQ (reference sequence). CDR3 sequence (DNA): TGTGCCAGCAGTACGTATCCTCCCAGCGGGAGTCAGGGAGATACGCAGTATTTT. This gives the protein CASSTYPPSGSQGDTQYF. Based on the CDR3 plus reference TRBV7-9 and TRBJ2-3, the full variable domain is DTGVSQNPRHKITKRGQNVTFRCDPISEHNRLYWYRQTLGQGPEFLTYFQNEAQLEKSRLLSDRFSAERPKGSFSTLEIQRTEQGDSAMYLCASSTYPPSGSQGDTQYFGPGTRLTVL.

The chain employs TRBV30 and TRBJ2-3, with 7 bases fitting TRBD1. From germline, CDR1 is GTSNPN and CDR2 SVGIG (reference sequence). V dropped 0 bases and J dropped 3; count of bases not matched to a gene: 0. The CDR3 runs 13 residues. The CDR3 nucleotides read TGTGCCTGGAGTGTACAGGGGACAGATACGCAGTATTTT. It is translated as CAWSVQGTDTQYF.

The J gene is TRBJ2-7, the V gene TRBV21-1; the table's D gene call, TRBD1, was not cross checked with the DNA. TRBV21-1 is marked as a pseudogene. CDR3 size: 11 residues. The CDR3 loop reads CASRGPNEQYF. CDR3 nucleotide sequence: TGTGCCAGCAGGGGGCCGAACGAGCAGTACTTC.

V is TRBV6-1 and J is TRBJ2-7; D is perhaps TRBD2 (6 bases). The CDR3 covers 15 residues. Trimming took off 2 bases at V and 1 base at J, with 12 bases between the two ends. The germline V gene encodes CDR1 MNHNS and CDR2 SASEGT. CDR3 in amino acids: CASSEWREGSYEQYF. The CDR3 DNA follows: TGTGCCAGCAGTGAATGGAGGGAAGGTTCCTACGAGCAGTACTTC.

The chain links TRBV9 to TRBJ2-1; tentative D call: TRBD2 (5 bases). Germline CDR1 reads SGDLS; CDR2 reads YYNGEE. Trimming left V 0 bases short and J 5 bases short, with 21 bases between. CDR3 length: 18 amino acids. CDR3 residues: CASSVDPQTIRSDNEQFF. In nucleotides, the CDR3 is TGTGCCAGCAGCGTAGACCCCCAGACTATTCGGTCAGACAATGAGCAGTTCTTC.

J is TRBJ2-3 and V is TRBV4-1; tentative D call: TRBD2 (5 bases). The V gene lost 1 base and the J gene lost 2 bases, with 10 bases spanning the gap. The CDR3 extends over 15 amino acids. CDR1 and CDR2 from the germline V gene are MGHRA and YSYEKL. CDR3 bases: TGCGCCAGCAGCCAAGGAAGCGGCTTCACAGATACGCAGTATTTT. Its translation: CASSQGSGFTDTQYF.

The gene calls are TRBV4-1 and TRBJ1-1, with D uncertain. The CDR3 runs to 12 residues. V was cut by 3 bases and J by 3 bases, with 5 bases left in between. Germline CDR1 is MGHRA and CDR2 is YSYEKL. CDR3 loop: CASSHGHTEAFF. The CDR3 DNA is TGCGCCAGCAGCCACGGTCACACTGAAGCTTTCTTT.

This rearrangement joins TRBV27 to TRBJ2-7; D possibly corresponds to TRBD1 (6 bases). With 5 bases removed from V and 2 bases from J, the gap between germline ends came to 19 bases. The CDR3 totals 16 residues. Germline V gene data show CDR1 as MNHEY and CDR2 as SMNVEV (reference sequence). The CDR3 coding sequence is TGTGCCAGCAGTACGACCGGGACACAGTCGGCCTACGAGCAGTACTTC. This encodes CASSTTGTQSAYEQYF.

This rearrangement joins TRBV27 to TRBJ2-3, with 11 bases aligning to TRBD2. V shed 5 bases, J shed 2 bases, and the junction held 9 bases outside the gene matches. Germline CDR1 and CDR2: MNHEY and SMNVEV (reference sequence). The CDR3 has 17 amino acids. The CDR3 here is CASSQTSGLADTDTQYF. The CDR3 nucleotides read TGTGCCAGCAGTCAAACCTCGGGACTAGCGGACACAGATACGCAGTATTTT.

The chain employs TRBV4-2 and TRBJ2-7; D might be TRBD2 (6 bases). CDR3 size: 16 residues. The germline V gene has CDR1 LGHNA and CDR2 YNFKEQ. V lost 0 bases, J lost 2 bases, and 14 bases lay in between. This chain's CDR3 is CASSQESSSGAYEQYF. CDR3 DNA: TGTGCCAGCAGCCAAGAATCGAGTAGCGGAGCCTACGAGCAGTACTTC.

The chain links TRBV12-2 to TRBJ2-3; the table assigns TRBD1, which was not confirmed against the DNA. TRBV12-2 is described as a pseudogene. This CDR3 is 16 amino acids long. The CDR3 loop is CASRLPEDRATDTQYF. DNA for the CDR3: TGTGCAAGTCGCTTACCGGAGGACAGAGCCACAGATACGCAGTATTTT.

This clone appeared a single time. This rearrangement joins TRBV10-2 to TRBJ2-3; 9 positions agree with TRBD2. V was clipped by 5 bases and J by 6 bases; unmatched bases: 12. Germline assignment: CDR1 WSHSY and CDR2 SAAADI. The CDR3 runs 16 residues. The CDR3 reads CASSNEQLAGRDTQYF. CDR3 nucleotide sequence: TGCGCCAGCAGTAACGAACAGCTAGCGGGGCGTGATACGCAGTATTTT.

The rearrangement uses TRBV30 and TRBJ2-1; possibly TRBD2 for D (5 bases). This CDR3 region has 11 residues. The germline V gene has CDR1 GTSNPN and CDR2 SVGIG (reference sequence). The V gene lost 3 bases and the J gene lost 9 bases, with 9 bases spanning the gap. The CDR3 DNA follows: TGTGCCTGGAGGCGAGCGGCTGAGCAGTTCTTC. Translating it yields CAWRRAAEQFF. The entire variable domain, with the rest obtained from reference TRBV30 and TRBJ2-1, is as follows: SQTIHQWPATLVQPVGSPLSLECTVEGTSNPNLYWYRQAAGRGLQLLFYSVGIGQISSEVPQNLSASRPQDRQFILSSKKLLLSDSGFYLCAWRRAAEQFFGPGTRLTVL.